This note documents a single T cell receptor (beta chain) sequence. The length of the CDR3 is 15 residues. V was pared by 0 bases and J by 9 bases, with 15 bases between. CDR1 and CDR2 (germline): SNHLY, FYNNEI. Only in-frame clones appear in the TCRdb table, and some are missing; sequencing was by immunoSEQ multiplex PCR. Of roughly 150,000 clones detected, about four fifths appear once; the ten largest clones hold around 4.5%. The sample is drawn from a study of cytotoxic CD8 clonotypes in ibrutinib-treated CLL. The chain employs TRBV2 and TRBJ1-5, with unresolved D. The sample in question was PBMCs, obtained after 24 months of ibrutinib treatment. The sequence was collected from a human donor with chronic lymphocytic leukemia. The DNA of the CDR3 is TGTGCCAGCAGTGAAGCCCCCACCCCCGAGACGCCCCAGCATTTT. Amino acid sequence: CASSEAPTPETPQHF.